This TCR beta chain emerged from a study of control samples from healthy donors and cancer patients. This CDR3 region has 13 residues. With 1 base removed from V and 4 bases from J, the gap between germline ends came to 8 bases. CDR1 is SGHRS and CDR2 is YFSETQ in the germline V gene. Assay used: immunoSEQ multiplex PCR; TCRdb lists only in-frame clones, some missing. The table includes about 80,000 clones, 80% to 90% detected once. The chain links TRBV5-1 to TRBJ1-1, with D uncertain. The source is a man in his sixties with head and neck cancer. Sequenced: PBMCs. The CDR3 is CASSLSVSTEAFF. Written as DNA, the CDR3 is TGCGCCAGCAGCTTGTCCGTAAGCACTGAAGCTTTCTTT. Complete variable domain (other parts from reference TRBV5-1 and TRBJ1-1): KAGVTQTPRYLIKTRGQQVTLSCSPISGHRSVSWYQQTPGQGLQFLFEYFSETQRNKGNFPGRFSGRQFSNSRSEMNVSTLELGDSALYLCASSLSVSTEAFFGQGTRLTVV.